This T cell receptor beta chain appears in the sequencing data of a study of blood T cell repertoires in COVID-19. Seattle-derived patients entered the study during active infection and were followed longitudinally. This CDR3 has 14 residues. The germline V gene encodes CDR1 MNHEY and CDR2 SMNVEV (reference sequence). The germline V and J ends were trimmed by 5 bases and 7 bases, with 14 bases remaining between them. Original data processing: Reference gene primer amplification yielded estimated nucleated cell counts. The repertoire was sequenced with immunoSEQ multiplex PCR; TCRdb's copy has only in-frame clones and lacks some. V and J calls plus clone size are reproduced from that table; the DNA served to infer D and trimming. The sample holds 200,000 to 250,000 clones, approximately 89% seen once.

The sample consisted of peripheral blood. The chain recombines TRBV27 with TRBJ1-4; unclear D gene. This receptor was obtained from a woman aged 25 to 39 with COVID-19, enrolled during active disease. This chain's CDR3 is CASSPFGEGEKLFF. The CDR3 DNA follows: TGTGCCAGCAGTCCGTTCGGGGAGGGTGAAAAACTGTTTTTT.